Described below is a single T cell receptor beta chain sequence and its context. Its antigen is currently unknown. Healthy Caucasians alone served as donors. CDR1 MDHEN and CDR2 SYDVKM come from the germline V gene. V lost 6 bases and J lost 7, with 12 bases in between. The CDR3 covers 13 residues. This specimen comes from a study of identical twins. cDNA molecules carried unique molecular identifiers, and template switching added a universal primer site. MiXCR, applied by TCRdb to the 5' RACE reads, yields one record per CDR3 protein. The sample holds 230,000 or so distinct CDR3 sequences, about 8% seen once. Study-wide results and limits: The models systematically underestimated how much out-of-frame TCR alpha was shared in monozygotic twins. Invariant MAIT and iNKT cells are populations that could partly confound zero-insertion analyses.

These data are also associated with another study on yellow fever vaccine responses in identical twins.

The clonotype comes from a woman aged 18-29 years in good health. Material: CD8+ T cells sorted from blood. The chain employs TRBV28 and TRBJ2-2, with D possibly matching TRBD2 (6 bases). The DNA of the CDR3 is TGTGCCAGCAGCATTACCGGGGGCGGGGAGCTGTTTTTT. This codes for CASSITGGGELFF.